These 16 T cell receptor beta chains originate from one sample sequenced in a study of cytomegalovirus exposure and HLA in healthy donors. Vbeta (60) and Jbeta (13) primers were used in the PCR. Using immunoSEQ multiplex PCR, the repertoire was profiled, and TCRdb retains in-frame clones only, with some absent. The sample includes about 110,000 clones, 70% to 80% of them seen just once. The sequenced sample consisted of PBMCs. All receptors derive from a man aged 60-69 years in good health and CMV-seronegative.

V is TRBV19 and J is TRBJ2-5; D perhaps matches TRBD2 (6 bases). The J call may not be correct, given that the DNA end is closer to TRBJ2-7. The CDR3 has 12 residues. Germline V CDR1 and CDR2: LNHDA, SQIVND (reference sequence). CDR3 in amino acids: CASSYKRAEQYF. The CDR3 DNA reads TGTGCCAGTAGCTACAAGCGGGCCGAGCAGTACTTC.

The V and J genes are TRBV19 and TRBJ1-2, with unresolved D. CDR1 is LNHDA and CDR2 is SQIVND in the germline V gene (reference sequence). The length of the CDR3 is 15 residues. Trimming left V 5 bases short and J 2 bases short, with 15 bases between. The CDR3 nucleotides are TGTGCCAGTAGTTACTCCGGGATTCTGAACTATGGCTACACCTTC. Translated, it gives CASSYSGILNYGYTF.

V usage is TRBV6-6 and J usage is TRBJ1-5; 11 positions agree with TRBD1. Looked up from germline, CDR1 is MNHNY and CDR2 is SVGAGI (reference sequence). CDR3 length: 14 residues. V was clipped by 7 bases and J by 5 bases; unmatched bases: 4. The CDR3 sequence: CASTGTGGYQPQHF. CDR3 DNA: TGTGCCAGCACGGGGACAGGGGGGTATCAGCCCCAGCATTTT.

The V call is TRBV29-1, the J call TRBJ2-2, with 8 bases fitting TRBD2. V was pared by 6 bases and J by 3 bases, with 27 bases of the junction left unmatched. Germline lookup yields CDR1 SQVTM and CDR2 ANQGSEA. CDR3 length: 21 residues. This CDR3 reads CSVRRAAVTLGGGPYTGELFF. CDR3 nucleotides: TGCAGCGTGCGCCGCGCGGCAGTGACTTTGGGCGGGGGGCCCTACACCGGGGAGCTGTTTTTT.

This chain uses TRBV18 with TRBJ1-1; unclear D gene. CDR3 length: 15 amino acids. Germline V gene data show CDR1 as KGHSH and CDR2 as LQKENI. V gave up 3 bases and J gave up 2 bases, with 13 bases separating them. CDR3 DNA: TGTGCCAGCTCACCCCTCCCCCGGGGAAACACTGAAGCTTTCTTT. Translating gives CASSPLPRGNTEAFF.

This clone came up a few times. The genes are TRBV19 and TRBJ2-1; D might be TRBD1 (5 bases). The CDR3 consists of 13 residues. V lost 3 bases and J lost 4, with 7 bases in between. Germline V gene lookup returns CDR1 LNHDA and CDR2 SQIVND (reference sequence). The CDR3 DNA is TGTGCCAGTAGTATGGGGCAATACAATGAGCAGTTCTTC. Its translation: CASSMGQYNEQFF.

The chain links TRBV27 to TRBJ2-7; D possibly corresponds to TRBD2 (6 bases). V gave up 6 bases and J gave up 7 bases, with 19 bases separating them. The CDR3 contains 14 residues. The germline V gene encodes CDR1 MNHEY and CDR2 SMNVEV (reference sequence). For the CDR3, the DNA is TGTGCCAGCAGACGCCTCGGGACTCTTCAGGAGCAGTACGTC. Translated, it gives CASRRLGTLQEQYV.

This clone was picked up one time. The chain has TRBV9 and TRBJ1-4; D might be TRBD1 (5 bases). V was trimmed by 4 bases and J by 3 bases, leaving 13 bases between them. CDR3 size: 15 residues. Germline V CDR1 and CDR2: SGDLS, YYNGEE. CDR3 amino acids: CASSPRGASNEKLFF. The CDR3 bases are TGTGCCAGCAGCCCAAGGGGCGCCTCTAATGAAAAACTGTTTTTT.

V usage is TRBV10-3 and J usage is TRBJ2-1; TRBD2 agrees at 12 bases. In germline, CDR1 is ENHRY, CDR2 SYGVKD. This CDR3 spans 16 amino acids. V was clipped by 6 bases and J by 4 bases; unmatched bases: 7. CDR3 in amino acids: CAIREATSGGYNEQFF. In DNA form, the CDR3 reads TGTGCCATCAGAGAAGCGACTAGCGGGGGTTACAATGAGCAGTTCTTC.

This chain connects TRBV6-6 to TRBJ1-1, with TRBD1 matching 7 bases. CDR1 and CDR2 (germline): MNHNY, SVGAGI (reference sequence). Trimming removed 6 bases from V and 1 base from J; junction bases left unmatched: 8. This CDR3 has 15 amino acids. CDR3 sequence reads: CASRIPDRENTEAFF. The CDR3 bases are TGTGCCAGCAGGATCCCAGACAGGGAGAACACTGAAGCTTTCTTT.

The chain is built from TRBV7-3 and TRBJ2-2; no firm D call. Germline V lookup: CDR1 SGHTA, CDR2 FQGTGA. Trimming cost V 5 bases and J 4 bases, with 8 bases left between them. The CDR3 is made up of 13 amino acids. The CDR3 spells CASSRGTTGELFF. The CDR3 coding sequence is TGTGCCAGCAGCCGAGGCACCACCGGGGAGCTGTTTTTT.

CDR3 sequence reads: CASSPTWGENDGYTF. DNA of the CDR3: TGTGCCAGCTCACCCACGTGGGGGGAGAACGATGGCTACACCTTC. The chain is built from TRBV18 and TRBJ1-2, with D perhaps matching TRBD1 (5 bases). The CDR3 is 15 amino acids. Trimming took 3 bases from V and 6 from J, leaving 17 bases between them. Germline V gene data show CDR1 as KGHSH and CDR2 as LQKENI.

CDR3 loop: CSVEDRGLSYEQYF. The CDR3 DNA follows: TGCAGCGTTGAAGACAGGGGGCTCTCCTACGAGCAGTACTTC. The rearrangement uses TRBV29-1 and TRBJ2-7; 8 bases align to TRBD1. J gave up 0 bases and V 0 bases, and 1 base lay outside the gene matches. Germline V gene data show CDR1 as SQVTM and CDR2 as ANQGSEA. The CDR3 sequence is 14 residues long.

V gene TRBV5-6 combines with J gene TRBJ2-2; D is perhaps TRBD1 (6 bases). With 3 bases removed from V and 4 bases from J, the gap between germline ends came to 10 bases. The germline CDR1 and CDR2 sequences are SGHDT and YYEEEE. The CDR3 is 14 residues long. Written as DNA, the CDR3 is TGTGCCAGCAGCTACGGACAGCCCACCGGGGAGCTGTTTTTT. This translates into CASSYGQPTGELFF.

This chain links TRBV7-8 with TRBJ1-2; the match to TRBD1 covers 11 bases. Germline CDR1 is SGHVS and CDR2 is FQNEAQ. Trimming at V came to 5 bases and at J to 2 bases, leaving 4 bases not matched to a gene. This CDR3 region has 15 residues. In DNA form, the CDR3 reads TGTGCCAGCAGCGGACGGACAGGGGGCAACTATGGCTACACCTTC. Protein product: CASSGRTGGNYGYTF.

The gene calls are TRBV5-1 and TRBJ2-3; 13 bases fit TRBD2. After removal of 3 bases from V and 2 bases from J, the junction contained 3 bases not matched to a gene. Germline V lookup: CDR1 SGHRS, CDR2 YFSETQ. The CDR3 has 16 amino acids. CDR3 sequence: CASSSGLAGTTDTQYF. CDR3 bases: TGCGCCAGCAGCTCGGGACTAGCGGGGACCACAGATACGCAGTATTTT.